This TCR beta chain came from a study of Ad26.COV2.S vaccination and SARS-CoV-2 variants. Study context: Trial arm assignment for the donor was COV1001 Ad26.COV2.S. Ad26.COV2.S shots went into the muscle once or twice, 56 days apart.

This CDR3 region has 13 residues. Germline-derived CDR1 and CDR2 are KGHSH and LQKENI. V dropped 2 bases and J dropped 11; count of bases not matched to a gene: 6. TCRdb keeps only in-frame clones here, not all; method: immunoSEQ multiplex PCR. The sample consists of 360,000 or so clones, approximately 89% of them appearing once. Treatment specified: some 19 received Ad26.COV2.S at low or high dose, single or two shots; about five received placebo; per-sample allocation not given. The study sampled participants on day 63 after the first vaccine or placebo injection. The chain uses TRBV18 and TRBJ1-3; TRBD1 agrees at 7 bases. The receptor's source is a person aged 18-65 years who received the Ad26.COV2.S COVID-19 vaccine or a placebo. The source material was peripheral blood, sampled in a trial of Ad26.COV2.S vaccine versus placebo. The CDR3 DNA follows: TGTGCCAGCTCACCAGGACAGGACCTCCCCATATATTTT. Its translation is CASSPGQDLPIYF.